These T cell receptor beta chains were read from a single sample in a study of control samples from healthy donors and cancer patients. This table comes from immunoSEQ multiplex PCR, and its TCRdb copy is limited to in-frame clones, with some not included. Seen here are about 120,000 clones, more than 75% observed once, and the top ten hold approximately 2.2%. Sequenced: blood. The receptors come from a woman in her sixties or seventies in good health. Both conserved end residues are trimmed from each CDR3.

v_call,cdr3_aa
TRBV29-1,SARGNTEAF
TRBV19,ASSSRSRGSSNQPQH
TRBV10-3,AISEGPRAYGYT
TRBV7-2,ASSLGTGAHEQY
TRBV4-3,ASSQDTGGSNTGELF
TRBV13,ASSQTSAGETQY
TRBV5-1,ASTWDAGELF
TRBV7-8,ASSADRVGTEAF
TRBV7-8,ASSHRDRLDSMNTEAF
TRBV2,ASSSGQDGYEQY
TRBV5-4,ASTRTENYGYT
TRBV7-9,AGGQNEKLF
TRBV2,ASSTTGFNQPQH
TRBV19,ASMEAFLYGYT
TRBV6-5,ASGDVRNNQPQH
TRBV7-2,ASSLRQGNTGELF
TRBV9,ASSVAGLGEQF
TRBV9,ASSPGQGEGYGYT
TRBV6-5,AGGASGGRTDTQY
TRBV19,ASSIRDNSPLH
TRBV18,ASSPRRDSQSEQF
TRBV27,ASSPPRTGESYNEQF
TRBV6-5,ASTEGGPGDQPQH
TRBV5-4,ASSLDSQPQH
TRBV7-3,ASSLHQDNEQF
TRBV2,ASSDLGQGGTEAF
TRBV15,ATSIEGLYNEQF
TRBV5-1,ASSLATDRGQGYT
TRBV27,ASLRGDTGELF
TRBV5-1,ASSLRGVRMNTEAF
TRBV7-8,ASSWDRVSTEAF
TRBV5-5,ASSLSRVWYEQY
TRBV19,ATHHRSQETQY
TRBV5-4,ASSSRTGNEKLF
TRBV19,ASTAAGQGLNTQY
TRBV14,ASSRITDTEAF
TRBV5-1,ASSLSGTSGGRETQY
TRBV11-2,ASSLSGAVHTQY
TRBV7-9,ASSPLGAADTQY
TRBV19,ASSKMDRANTEAF
TRBV7-6,ASSLAGTNYGYT
TRBV10-3,AISRDFLAYEQY
TRBV7-9,ASSLASRGRGAF
TRBV5-4,ASSSAGETDTQY
TRBV7-9,ASSLTVGPTEAF
TRBV6-5,ASSYGGHRNEKLF
TRBV5-1,ASRPGGGTNEKLF
TRBV19,ASRPTGTRSNYGYT
TRBV5-5,ASSSLSGGNSPLH
TRBV6-5,ASSHGRVYNEQF
TRBV5-1,ASSLDFERGIYNEQF
TRBV19,ASSIGLRATNEKLF
TRBV7-3,ASSFSGGAGNEQF
TRBV7-3,ASSPTAVSYGYT
TRBV6-5,ASSPEDRPYEQY
TRBV2,ASSEVMSGGSDTQY
TRBV6-6,ASSPDGQSYEQY
TRBV6-6,ASRDRVSSYNSPLH
TRBV4-1,ASSQDSSREYGNQPQH
TRBV9,ASSEEGTDTEAF